This TCR beta chain came from a study of Graves' ophthalmopathy and Graves' hyperthyroidism listed by TCRdb under 2018. In the study overall: Peripheral blood was collected before any treatment was given, at the time of initial diagnosis. In over five hyperthyroidism patients, T-cell repertoires of thyroid tissue and blood were compared. To tell Graves' ophthalmopathy apart from Graves' hyperthyroidism, and to predict which patients would progress to ophthalmopathy, the study relied on TCR beta repertoire signatures. After sampling, hyperthyroidism patients received methimazole starting at 30 mg daily, and ophthalmopathy patients received high-dose intravenous methylprednisolone. In total, under 150 blood samples were TCR-sequenced: approximately 42 ophthalmopathy, roughly 80 hyperthyroidism and approximately 17 hyperthyroidism-to-ophthalmopathy patients. The 100 discovery patients were randomly split 7:3 into training and test sets. For independent validation, a separate cohort was made up of approximately 19 hyperthyroidism patients plus 17 patients who later progressed from hyperthyroidism to ophthalmopathy. To explore V-J signatures that distinguish ophthalmopathy from hyperthyroidism, a discovery set of 100 patients was enrolled, made up of around 40 with ophthalmopathy and under 65 with stable hyperthyroidism. General findings and caveats noted by the study authors: In cross-validation, the 13-signature model distinguished ophthalmopathy from stable hyperthyroidism with 85% to 90% sensitivity and around 81% specificity, and in the test set the corresponding values were roughly 78% and 74%. Most expanded thyroid clonotypes with a frequency above 0.001 also appeared in blood, which suggests that blood repertoires may reflect the immune response in the thyroid. No statistical method was used to set the sample size in advance, and the investigators knew which group each participant was assigned to. In validation, the model predicted ophthalmopathy progression with about 71% sensitivity and less than 80% specificity; around twelve predicted patients were CT-confirmed with GO in a median of approximately six months.

For repertoire sequencing, the TCR beta CDR3 regions were amplified from RNA transcripts. The first round of RT-PCR was done with HTBI primers and the Qiagen OneStep RT-PCR kit, and was followed by a second round of multiplex PCR, then size selection and purification. Libraries were sequenced paired-end with 100 bp reads on an Illumina HiSeq2000. The original methods were these. SOAPnuke was used for read processing, and reads with adapters, uncalled bases, a mean Phred below 15, or no exact constant-primer or identifier match were discarded. COPE v1.2.5 was used to merge the high-quality paired reads. Unique nucleotide sequences were defined as clonotypes and aligned to IMGT TRB V, D and J references using MiTCR v1.1. Analysis was restricted to V-J combinations with a frequency above 0.0001, which covered over 98% of repertoires. For each V-J combination, a TCR clonal expansion and chaos score was defined as F50 clonal expansion divided by the chaos observed in the TCRdist matrix. Welch's t-statistics and random forest were used to reduce the features to about a dozen V-J combinations, which were then used as input to a naive Bayes classifier. Thyroid-blood repertoire similarity was quantified with the Morisita-Horn index. TCRdb itself trimmed the public reads at Q25 with fastp, ran MiXCR and retained productive beta chains. Merged by CDR3 protein, the rows form single entries marked with the most common genes and DNA. The V and J calls and clone size are TCRdb's, not the authors'. For this sample the table gives a few hundred thousand distinct CDR3 sequences, of which over 15% were detected only once. Of the sample, 5.5% to 7% is held by the ten largest clones.

This clonotype was found many times. The antigen this receptor binds is unknown. The record has no base qualities; no much larger clone is one base away. Hyperthyroidism was defined as stable when no progression to ophthalmopathy occurred within 18 months of follow-up. Patients with hyperthyroidism were aged 18 to 65 years, had been newly diagnosed, and had a disease duration of less than 2 months. Patients with other autoimmune diseases, uncontrolled infections, pregnancy or lactation were excluded from the study. Diagnosis relied on clinical symptoms, serum thyroxine, TRAb, thyroid ultrasound and orbital computed tomography. Ficoll-Paque density gradient centrifugation was used to isolate PBMCs from 8 to 10 ml of fresh peripheral blood. Total RNA was extracted with Trizol reagent and quality-checked on an Agilent 2100 Bioanalyzer. The CDR3 has 15 amino acids, counting the end cysteine and phenylalanine. Of all the DNA, just the CDR3 is kept, 45 bases in frame from base 1. The germline V gene supplies CDR1 MNHEY and CDR2 SVGEGT. V is clipped by 6 bases and J by 1 base, and the sequence between their germline boundaries is 13 bases long.

Sequenced sample: peripheral blood. The TCR sequence derives from a woman aged 18-30 years with stable Graves' hyperthyroidism. Donor details come from another sample of the same person, matched by shared clones. Recombination connected TRBV6-2 or TRBV6-3 to TRBJ1-5; no D gene is confidently identified. The encoded CDR3 is CASRSQVGSNQPQHF. The sequenced DNA: TGTGCCAGCAGGTCCCAGGTAGGAAGCAATCAGCCCCAGCATTTT.